Sequencing of this TCR beta chain was carried out in a study of cytomegalovirus exposure and HLA in healthy donors (dated by TCRdb to 2016 to 2017). Notes on the research overall: According to an earlier analysis of 587 of the donors, 150 million to 200 million T cells yielded roughly 100 million unique TCR beta sequences and approximately 300 Gb of sequence data. A later genetic analysis took genome-wide SNP genotypes for about 55% of the 666 donors and used that subset as a discovery cohort. High-throughput TCR immunosequencing, statistical association of individual TCRs with disease status, and machine learning were combined to predict cytomegalovirus infection status. Every repertoire in the discovery cohort had been generated on one and the same sequencing platform. The later analysis used no new phenotypic data to find candidate immune exposures, relying instead on TCR beta sequences and their occurrence across donors. A few DR-DQ haplotypes were handled as single units for association and clustering because linkage in the cohort was strong. To decide whether each TCR beta V gene segment behaved as functional or pseudogenic, an earlier analysis of some 570 of the donors relied on high-throughput TCR beta sequencing. The T cell repertoires of around 670 subjects were profiled by immunosequencing and related to cytomegalovirus serostatus. To study patterns of TCR occurrence, a later analysis re-analyzed previously published TCR beta repertoires from several hundred donors and added high-resolution HLA genotyping. Along with the approximately 670-subject first cohort, a separate validation cohort of over a hundred different subjects was used. The study aimed to test whether cataloging public T cell receptors could reveal signatures of past pathogen exposure. Among about 400 genotyped donors of the cohort, an average of roughly 230,000 unique TCR beta nucleotide sequences was sequenced per donor, of which about 19% were non-productive. The genetic ancestry cluster associated with self-reported Caucasian donors included around 76% of the roughly 400 genotyped donors. Typing coverage varied by locus: roughly 620-630 donors for A, B, C, DRB1 and DQB1; about 520 for DQA1; more than 600 for DPA1; 450 to 480 for DPB1. Donor age, sex, ethnicity and CMV serostatus were compiled alongside the repertoire data. An early release that covered some 640 HLA-typed donors contained approximately 300 gigabases of sequencing data and 80 million or so unique TCR sequences. HLA typing covered class I and class II loci at four-digit resolution. On the study overall, not on this receptor specifically: Because counts were too low, more than 15 rarely observed V segments, including chromosome 9 orphons, were left out of the earlier analysis of a few hundred of the donors. According to a later analysis, most CMV-associated TCR beta chains appeared to be HLA-restricted, and the HLA associations seemed to be driven largely by CMV exposure. The study gave a list of some 150 TCR beta chains associated with cytomegalovirus. A group of highly shared sequence variants was considered likely to be a technical artifact of the sequencing pipeline. When HLA alleles, especially DR and DQ, strongly co-occurred, attributing TCR associations to individual alleles was difficult. HLA typing was unavailable for some donors at each locus, so association tests used only the typed subset. A further reported finding was that TCR beta sequences accurately predicted the HLA-A and HLA-B alleles for most subjects in the first cohort. An association between a missense DCLRE1C variant and V-gene and J-gene trimming of TCR beta chains was found in a later genetic analysis and replicated in an independent cohort. The classifier was reported to diagnose cytomegalovirus status with high specificity and sensitivity in both the original cohort and the validation cohort. According to the authors, the approach could potentially be generalized to other disease states and immunological phenotypes. CMV serostatus was the only immune exposure information available for the cohort. An earlier analysis of some 590 of the donors showed that most TCR beta V segments appeared in productive rearrangements either about 90% or about 30% of the time, which broadly matched IMGT annotations. The presence/absence analyses assumed that sequencing depth was roughly uniform across donors, and that assumption may not be true. A later analysis associated 15,000 or so TCR beta sequences with specific HLA alleles at a false discovery rate of 0.05. A later analysis found that TCR association rates varied across HLA loci, with DRB1 alleles showing the most associated TCRs and HLA-C alleles the fewest. Because the 87-base-pair reads could not distinguish some IMGT-functional V segments, including TRBV6-2 and TRBV6-3, those segments were excluded. In vitro tests confirmed that a few of the cytomegalovirus-associated TCR beta chains recognize cytomegalovirus antigens. Most TCR sequences were observed very rarely across donors, whereas some public TCRs were present in many individuals. A later genetic analysis reported fewer N-insertions in productive TCRs among donors in an Asian-associated ancestry cluster than the approximately 670-donor mean. In a later analysis, several top co-occurrence clusters were reported to appear linked to parvovirus B19, influenza, CMV and Epstein-Barr virus. The cohort was sequenced for TCR beta chains only, and without alpha or paired-chain data the features that could be detected were limited. Linkage disequilibrium might explain the correlated functional status among segregating V segments, but an unknown experimental factor could not be excluded. In a later analysis, HLA-associated TCR beta chains were found to be more clonally expanded and to have lower generation probabilities than equally common non-associated chains.

With respect to this clone: It lacks a known antigen. The record has no base qualities; no much larger clone is one base away.

CDR1 and CDR2, per the germline V gene, are MGHRA and YSYEKL. V and J are truncated by 8 bases and 1 base respectively, leaving an intervening sequence of 8 bases. The CDR3 sequence holds 12 residues, the cysteine and phenylalanine included. The CDR3 DNA has 36 bases and is translated from base 1. In total, approximately 610 healthy bone marrow donors made up the cohort. Cohort members were all nominally healthy when sampled, although unrecorded immune exposures were likely present. The donor tested CMV seronegative and was one of the 352 seronegative cohort members. Each donor provided a peripheral blood sample, and peripheral blood mononuclear cells were used for TCR beta sequencing. Genomic DNA extraction from the blood cell samples was performed with the Qiagen DNeasy Blood Extraction Kit. Libraries were made using the immunoSEQ multiplex PCR assay. The multiplex PCR relied on a mix of 60 forward primers for TCR Vbeta segments and 13 reverse primers for TCR Jbeta segments. The CDR3 region of rearranged TCR beta genes was amplified from genomic DNA with a multiplex PCR assay. The Illumina HiSeq System was used to sequence the amplified TCR beta libraries as 87-base-pair reads. The authors processed their data as follows. In a later analysis, tens of millions of unique TCR beta chains were counted across the 500 to 700 repertoires, and roughly 11 million of these chains were shared by at least two donors. Raw reads were error-corrected and collapsed into unique sequences with a nearest-neighbor algorithm that merged closely related sequences to remove PCR and sequencing errors. V, D and J gene segments were assigned by aligning CDR3 sequences to IMGT reference sequences. For a sequence to be retained, at least a six-nucleotide match to both a V gene segment and a J gene segment was required. Rearrangements were called productive when the CDR3 lacked stop codons and stayed in frame with V and J; all others were non-productive. CDR3 was defined according to IMGT convention as the region running from the second conserved V-encoded cysteine to the conserved J-encoded phenylalanine. In an earlier analysis of around 600 of the donors, sequences lacking an unambiguous match to a single V gene segment were excluded. In an earlier analysis of approximately 590 of the donors, a V segment was called functional when productive rearrangements were above 56.7%, and segregating when the standard deviation between donors exceeded 5%. To diagnose cytomegalovirus status from the catalog of TCR beta chain sequences, a statistical classification framework was built. In a later analysis, TCR nucleotide sequences were compared against IMGT/GENE-DB human TR gene sequences so that V and J genes could be assigned. Using the TCRdist pipeline, a later analysis assigned CDR3 sequences along with most-parsimonious VDJ recombination scenarios. A later analysis defined each TCR beta chain by its CDR3 amino acid sequence plus V-gene family, and excluded reads lacking a unique V-gene family. To address suspected cross-contamination and a sequencing artifact, a later analysis removed approximately 600 highly shared, low-generation-probability nucleotide sequences. In a later analysis, a clonal expansion index was calculated for each public chain from normalized within-repertoire ranks of inferred template counts. In a later analysis, generation probabilities were computed with a VDJ recombination model fitted to out-of-frame rearrangements, and the resulting probabilities were checked against IGoR. Hypergeometric tests were used in a later analysis to score TCR-TCR, TCR-HLA and TCR-CMV co-occurrence, with a repertoire-size bias correction applied to the TCR pairs. To estimate false discovery rates, a later analysis permuted the HLA or CMV assignments 20 times. In a later analysis, co-occurring TCRs were grouped using DBSCAN, with TCRdist sequence similarity added in when clustering inside HLA-allele-positive subsets. Repertoires with fewer than 30,000 or more than 120,000 public chains were left out of co-occurrence clustering, as were five repertoires with anomalous nucleotide sharing. What TCRdb holds here is the immuneACCESS table cut down to in-frame rearrangements. Part of the clones is not present; checked against another copy, under half of the missing clones reflect an unresolved V gene, and the others are unexplained. The V and J calls and clone size are taken from that table; D and trimming were inferred from the DNA. This sample has about 160,000 clones in its table, and roughly 82% of those were observed once. Of the sample, approximately 1.6% is held by the ten largest clones.

The chain uses TRBV4-1 and TRBJ1-1; a tentative D match to TRBD1 spans 5 bases. What was sequenced was PBMCs. This clonotype was obtained from a woman aged 25 to 39 in good health and CMV-seronegative. In nucleotides, the sequence is TGCGCCAGCCGAACAGGGAACACTGAAGCTTTCTTT. This yields the protein CASRTGNTEAFF.